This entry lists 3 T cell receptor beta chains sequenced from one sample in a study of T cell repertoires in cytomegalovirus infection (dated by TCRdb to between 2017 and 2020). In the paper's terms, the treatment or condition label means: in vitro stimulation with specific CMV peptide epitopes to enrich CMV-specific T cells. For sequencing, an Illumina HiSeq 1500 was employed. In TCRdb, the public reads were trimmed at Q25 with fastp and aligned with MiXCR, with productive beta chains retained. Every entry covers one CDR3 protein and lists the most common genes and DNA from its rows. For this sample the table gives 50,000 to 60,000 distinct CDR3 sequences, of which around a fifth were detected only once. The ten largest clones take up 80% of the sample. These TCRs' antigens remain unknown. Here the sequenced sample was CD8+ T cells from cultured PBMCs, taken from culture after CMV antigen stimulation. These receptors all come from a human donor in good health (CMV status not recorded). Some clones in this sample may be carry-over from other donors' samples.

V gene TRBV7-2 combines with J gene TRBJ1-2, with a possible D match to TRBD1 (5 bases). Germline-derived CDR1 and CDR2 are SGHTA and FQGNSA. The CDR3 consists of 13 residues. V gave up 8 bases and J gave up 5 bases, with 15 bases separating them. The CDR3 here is CASPFRDRYGYTF. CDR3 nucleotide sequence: TGTGCCAGCCCGTTCCGGGACCGTTATGGCTACACCTTC. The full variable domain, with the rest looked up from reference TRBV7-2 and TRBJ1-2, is GAGVSQSPSNKVTEKGKDVELRCDPISGHTALYWYRQSLGQGLEFLIYFQGNSAPDKSGLPSDRFSAERTGGSVSTLTIQRTQQEDSAVYLCASPFRDRYGYTFGSGTRLTVV.

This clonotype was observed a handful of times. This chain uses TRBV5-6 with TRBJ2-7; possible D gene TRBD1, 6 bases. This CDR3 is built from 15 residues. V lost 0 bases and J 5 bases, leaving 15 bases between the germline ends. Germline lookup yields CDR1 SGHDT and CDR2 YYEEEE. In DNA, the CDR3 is TGTGCCAGCAGCTTGGGAGCAGGGGCTCTAGACGAGCAGTACTTC. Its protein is CASSLGAGALDEQYF.

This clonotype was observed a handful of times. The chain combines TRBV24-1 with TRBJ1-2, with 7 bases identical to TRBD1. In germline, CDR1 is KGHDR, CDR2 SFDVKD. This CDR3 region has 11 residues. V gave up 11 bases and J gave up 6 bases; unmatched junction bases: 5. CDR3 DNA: TGTGCCATTTGGACAGGCGATGGCTACACCTTC. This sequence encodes CAIWTGDGYTF.